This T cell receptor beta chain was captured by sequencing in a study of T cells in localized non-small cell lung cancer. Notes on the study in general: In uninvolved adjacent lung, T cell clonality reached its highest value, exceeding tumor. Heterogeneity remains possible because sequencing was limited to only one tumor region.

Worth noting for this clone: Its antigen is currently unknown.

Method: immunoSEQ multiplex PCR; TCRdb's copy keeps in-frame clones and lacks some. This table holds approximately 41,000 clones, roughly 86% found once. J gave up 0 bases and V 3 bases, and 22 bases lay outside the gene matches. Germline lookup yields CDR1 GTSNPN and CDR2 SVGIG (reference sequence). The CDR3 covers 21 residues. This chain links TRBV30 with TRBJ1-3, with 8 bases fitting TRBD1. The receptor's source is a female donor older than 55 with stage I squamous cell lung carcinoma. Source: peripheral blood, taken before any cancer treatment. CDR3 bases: TGTGCCTGGAGCCATCTTTGGTACCGGACAGGGCAAGATCGCTCTGGAAACACCATATATTTT. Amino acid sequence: CAWSHLWYRTGQDRSGNTIYF.